One and the same sample provided the 13 T cell receptor beta chains below, sequenced in a study of patients and donors after allogeneic stem cell transplantation (dated by TCRdb to about 2020). The protocol used for the library was RT-PCR. TCRdb shows the sequencer as NextSeq 550. TCRdb applied fastp at Q25 and MiXCR to the public reads, then kept only in-frame beta chains. Each CDR3 protein gets just one entry, which takes the most common genes and DNA from the rows behind it. This sample gives about a million distinct CDR3 sequences in total; under 20% of them show up just once. 6% of the sample comes from the top ten. The material sequenced was blood, either unsorted or a sorted T cell fraction (not recorded which). The source of these receptors is a human donor who was either an allogeneic HSCT recipient or a stem cell or donor lymphocyte infusion donor (not recorded which). It is not recorded whose cells these are; they may come from a transplant donor.

This clonotype was picked up a small number of times. The chain has TRBV25-1 and TRBJ2-7; D gene ambiguous. With 1 base removed from V and 0 bases from J, the gap between germline ends came to 10 bases. This CDR3 is built from 15 residues. Per the germline V gene, CDR1 is MGHDK and CDR2 is SYGVNS. CDR3 DNA: TGTGCCAGCAGTGAATCCGGCAGGAGCTCCTACGAGCAGTACTTC. Amino acids: CASSESGRSSYEQYF.

The chain recombines TRBV2 with TRBJ2-1, with D hard to call. The germline V gene encodes CDR1 SNHLY and CDR2 FYNNEI. V was shortened by 11 bases and J by 10 bases, with 24 bases between the two germline ends. This CDR3 spans 14 amino acids. The CDR3 is CAGREDGTPYEQFF. CDR3 coding DNA: TGTGCCGGGCGAGAGGACGGTACCCCTTACGAGCAGTTCTTC.

There are a few counts of this clonotype. The V gene is TRBV12-3 or TRBV12-4, the J gene TRBJ1-2; no clear D gene. Deletions cut 5 bases from V and 2 bases from J, with 12 bases between. The length of the CDR3 is 14 residues. CDR3 residues: CASSRPRANYGYTF. CDR3 DNA: TGTGCCAGCAGTAGACCAAGGGCCAACTATGGCTACACCTTC.

The chain carries TRBV7-3 and TRBJ2-1; TRBD2 aligns across 8 bases. Trimming cost V 2 bases and J 11 bases; bases outside gene matches: 17. The germline gives CDR1 SGHTA, CDR2 FQGTGA. The CDR3 is 17 residues long. CDR3 protein: CASSLESGTGGLPQQFF. CDR3 bases: TGTGCCAGCAGCTTAGAATCTGGGACGGGAGGGCTCCCGCAGCAGTTCTTC.

J is TRBJ2-1 and V is TRBV12-3 or TRBV12-4; TRBD1 or TRBD2 may be the D gene (5 bases each). V was shortened by 6 bases and J by 8 bases, with 11 bases between the two germline ends. This CDR3 has 12 residues. The CDR3 protein is CASSLGVYEQFF. DNA of the CDR3: TGTGCCAGCAGCCTGGGGGTATATGAGCAGTTCTTC.

The chain recombines TRBV11-2 with TRBJ1-2; the D gene is possibly TRBD1 (5 bases). V was cut by 4 bases and J by 0 bases, with 21 bases left in between. The CDR3 is 18 residues long. The germline gives CDR1 SGHAT, CDR2 FQNNGV. Here the CDR3 reads CASSSTGGVPIANYGYTF. In nucleotides, the CDR3 is TGTGCCAGCAGCTCCACCGGGGGGGTCCCTATAGCTAACTATGGCTACACCTTC.

J is TRBJ2-2 and V is TRBV25-1; D is unresolved. The germline CDR1 and CDR2 sequences are MGHDK and SYGVNS. Trimming pared 0 bases from V and 0 bases from J, leaving 5 bases between. CDR3 length equals 15 residues. The chain's CDR3 is CASSEYRANTGELFF. DNA of the CDR3: TGTGCCAGCAGTGAATATCGGGCGAACACCGGGGAGCTGTTTTTT.

CDR3 sequence reads: CATSKTSGRANEQFF. In nucleotides, the CDR3 is TGTGCCACCAGCAAGACTAGCGGGAGGGCGAATGAGCAGTTCTTC. The chain joins TRBV24-1 to TRBJ2-1, with 14 positions matching TRBD2. Germline V gene lookup returns CDR1 KGHDR and CDR2 SFDVKD. The J segment lost 7 bases and the V segment lost 7 bases, leaving 5 bases of the junction unmatched. This CDR3 comprises 15 residues.

This chain joins TRBV6-1 and TRBJ2-5; 11 nucleotides match TRBD1. Trimming cost V 6 bases and J 4 bases; bases outside gene matches: 4. Germline assignment: CDR1 MNHNS and CDR2 SASEGT. This CDR3 is built from 14 residues. DNA for the CDR3: TGTGCCAGCAGAAGGGACAGGGGGAGAGAGACCCAGTACTTC. It is translated as CASRRDRGRETQYF.

The V and J genes are TRBV15 and TRBJ2-3; D perhaps matches TRBD1 (6 bases). The CDR3 sequence is 17 residues long. Germline CDR1 and CDR2: LNHNV and YYDKDF (reference sequence). Between the trimmed V and J ends, which lost 3 bases and 5 bases, there was a span of 21 bases. The CDR3 loop is CATSRTPVGGVGDTQYF. The DNA of the CDR3 is TGTGCCACCAGCAGGACCCCAGTTGGGGGCGTCGGAGATACGCAGTATTTT.

The chain joins TRBV7-9 to TRBJ1-1; 8 bases agree with TRBD1. CDR1 and CDR2 from the germline V gene are SEHNR and FQNEAQ (reference sequence). CDR3 length: 15 residues. V was pared by 5 bases and J by 3 bases, with 8 bases of the junction left unmatched. CDR3 DNA sequence: TGTGCCAGCAGCCCAGGACAGGGCGCGGACACTGAAGCTTTCTTT. It codes for CASSPGQGADTEAFF. The full variable domain, in which reference TRBV7-9 and TRBJ1-1 provide the parts outside the CDR3, is DTGVSQNPRHKITKRGQNVTFRCDPISEHNRLYWYRQTLGQGPEFLTYFQNEAQLEKSRLLSDRFSAERPKGSFSTLEIQRTEQGDSAMYLCASSPGQGADTEAFFGQGTRLTVV.

This chain connects TRBV4-1 to TRBJ2-3, with D uncertain. The CDR3 covers 15 residues. Germline values: CDR1 MGHRA, CDR2 YSYEKL. Trimming took off 0 bases at V and 6 bases at J, with 13 bases between the two ends. CDR3 DNA: TGCGCCAGCAGCCAAGATCGGACGATTCCGGATACGCAGTATTTT. Encoded protein: CASSQDRTIPDTQYF.

The V and J genes are TRBV15 and TRBJ1-5, with 10 bases fitting TRBD1. This CDR3 has 15 residues. With V trimmed by 0 bases and J by 5 bases, 1 base remained unmatched. In germline, CDR1 is LNHNV, CDR2 YYDKDF (reference sequence). CDR3 amino acids: CATSRDDRGHQPQHF. The CDR3 nucleotides are TGTGCCACCAGCAGAGATGACAGGGGGCATCAGCCCCAGCATTTT. The variable domain in full, completed from reference TRBV15 and TRBJ1-5, reads DAMVIQNPRYQVTQFGKPVTLSCSQTLNHNVMYWYQQKSSQAPKLLFHYYDKDFNNEADTPDNFQSRRPNTSFCFLDIRSPGLGDTAMYLCATSRDDRGHQPQHFGDGTRLSIL.